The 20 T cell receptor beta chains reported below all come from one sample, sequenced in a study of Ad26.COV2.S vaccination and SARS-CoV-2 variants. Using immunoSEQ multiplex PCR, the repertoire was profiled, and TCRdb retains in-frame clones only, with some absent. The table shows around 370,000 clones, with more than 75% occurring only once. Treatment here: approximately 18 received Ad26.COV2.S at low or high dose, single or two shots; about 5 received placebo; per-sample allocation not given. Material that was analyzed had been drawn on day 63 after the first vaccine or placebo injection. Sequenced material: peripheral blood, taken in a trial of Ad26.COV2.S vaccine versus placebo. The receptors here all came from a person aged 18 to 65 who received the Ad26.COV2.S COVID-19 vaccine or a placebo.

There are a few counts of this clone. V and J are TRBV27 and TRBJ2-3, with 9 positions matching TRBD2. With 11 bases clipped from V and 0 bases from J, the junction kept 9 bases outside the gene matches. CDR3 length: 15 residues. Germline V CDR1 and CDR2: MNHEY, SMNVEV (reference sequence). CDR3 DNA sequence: TGTGCCGCGGGGGAGCGGGGGGTCAGCACAGATACGCAGTATTTT. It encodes CAAGERGVSTDTQYF.

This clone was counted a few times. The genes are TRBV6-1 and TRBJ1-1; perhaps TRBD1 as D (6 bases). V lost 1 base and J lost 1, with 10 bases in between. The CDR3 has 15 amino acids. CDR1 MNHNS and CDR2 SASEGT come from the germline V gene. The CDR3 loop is CASSEDRGSNTEAFF. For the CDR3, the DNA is TGTGCCAGCAGTGAAGATAGGGGGTCGAACACTGAAGCTTTCTTT.

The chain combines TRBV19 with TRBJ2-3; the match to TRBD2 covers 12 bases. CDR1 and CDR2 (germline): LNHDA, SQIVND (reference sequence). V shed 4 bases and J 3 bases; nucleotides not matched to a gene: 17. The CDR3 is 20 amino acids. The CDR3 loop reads CASSTPIRTSGMQETDTQYF. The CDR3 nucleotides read TGTGCCAGTAGTACCCCAATAAGGACTAGCGGGATGCAGGAGACAGATACGCAGTATTTT.

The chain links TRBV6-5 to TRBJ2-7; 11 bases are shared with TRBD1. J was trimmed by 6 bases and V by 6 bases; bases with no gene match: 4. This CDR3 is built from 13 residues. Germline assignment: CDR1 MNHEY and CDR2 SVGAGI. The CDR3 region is CASRRTGGVEQYF. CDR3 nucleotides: TGTGCCAGCAGGAGGACAGGGGGCGTCGAGCAGTACTTC.

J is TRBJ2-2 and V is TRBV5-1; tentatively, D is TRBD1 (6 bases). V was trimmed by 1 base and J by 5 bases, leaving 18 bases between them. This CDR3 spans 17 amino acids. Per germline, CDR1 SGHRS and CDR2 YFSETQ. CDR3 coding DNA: TGCGCCAGCAGCTTGTCCCCGGGACAAAAAAGGACCGGGGAGCTGTTTTTT. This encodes CASSLSPGQKRTGELFF.

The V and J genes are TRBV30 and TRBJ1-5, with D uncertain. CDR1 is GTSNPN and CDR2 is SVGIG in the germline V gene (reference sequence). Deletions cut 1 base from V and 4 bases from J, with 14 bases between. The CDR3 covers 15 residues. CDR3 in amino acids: CAWSDRGVMNQPQHF. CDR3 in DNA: TGTGCCTGGAGTGACCGTGGGGTTATGAATCAGCCCCAGCATTTT.

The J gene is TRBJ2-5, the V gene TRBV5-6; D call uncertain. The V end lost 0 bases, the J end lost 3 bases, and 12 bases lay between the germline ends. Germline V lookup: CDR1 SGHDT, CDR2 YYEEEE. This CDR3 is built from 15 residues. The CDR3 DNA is TGTGCCAGCAGCTTGGGGGGTATACCCGAAGAGACCCAGTACTTC. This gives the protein CASSLGGIPEETQYF.

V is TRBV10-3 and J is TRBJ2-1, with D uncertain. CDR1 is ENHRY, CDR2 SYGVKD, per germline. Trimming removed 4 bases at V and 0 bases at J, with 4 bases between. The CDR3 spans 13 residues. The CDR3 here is CAISGDSYNEQFF. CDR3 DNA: TGTGCCATCAGTGGGGACTCCTACAATGAGCAGTTCTTC.

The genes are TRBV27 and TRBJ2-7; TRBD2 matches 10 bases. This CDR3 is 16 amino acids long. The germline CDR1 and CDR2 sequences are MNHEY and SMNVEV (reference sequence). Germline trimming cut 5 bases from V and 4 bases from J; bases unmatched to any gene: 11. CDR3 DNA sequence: TGTGCCAGCAGTCTGATCTTAGCGGGGGGTTTATACGAGCAGTACTTC. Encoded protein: CASSLILAGGLYEQYF.

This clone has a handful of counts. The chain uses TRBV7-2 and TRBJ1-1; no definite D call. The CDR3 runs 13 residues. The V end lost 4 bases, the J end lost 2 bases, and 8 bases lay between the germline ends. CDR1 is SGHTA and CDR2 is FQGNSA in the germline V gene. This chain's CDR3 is CASSSRFNTEAFF. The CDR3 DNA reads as TGTGCCAGCAGCTCCAGGTTCAACACTGAAGCTTTCTTT.

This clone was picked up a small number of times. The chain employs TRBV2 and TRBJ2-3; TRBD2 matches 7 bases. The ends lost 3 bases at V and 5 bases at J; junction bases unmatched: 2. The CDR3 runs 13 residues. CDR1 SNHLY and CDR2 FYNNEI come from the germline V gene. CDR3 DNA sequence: TGTGCCAGCAGTGATGGGGGGGAAGATACGCAGTATTTT. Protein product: CASSDGGEDTQYF.

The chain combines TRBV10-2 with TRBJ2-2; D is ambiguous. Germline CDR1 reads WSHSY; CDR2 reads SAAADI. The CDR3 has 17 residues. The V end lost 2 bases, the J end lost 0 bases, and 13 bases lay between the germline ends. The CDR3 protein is CASSEGRRIANTGELFF. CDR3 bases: TGCGCCAGCAGTGAGGGCAGGCGAATAGCGAACACCGGGGAGCTGTTTTTT.

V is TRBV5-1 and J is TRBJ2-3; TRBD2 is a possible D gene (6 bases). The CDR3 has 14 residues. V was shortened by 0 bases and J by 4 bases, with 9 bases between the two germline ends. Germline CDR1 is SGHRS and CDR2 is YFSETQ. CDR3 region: CASSLELAADTQYF. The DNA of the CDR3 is TGCGCCAGCAGCTTGGAACTAGCAGCAGATACGCAGTATTTT.

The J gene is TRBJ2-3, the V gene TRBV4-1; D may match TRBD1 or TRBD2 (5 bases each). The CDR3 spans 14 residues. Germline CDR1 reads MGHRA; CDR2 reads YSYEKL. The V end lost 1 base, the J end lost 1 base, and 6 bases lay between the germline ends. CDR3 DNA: TGCGCCAGCAGCCAAGGGGACCGCACAGATACGCAGTATTTT. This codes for CASSQGDRTDTQYF.

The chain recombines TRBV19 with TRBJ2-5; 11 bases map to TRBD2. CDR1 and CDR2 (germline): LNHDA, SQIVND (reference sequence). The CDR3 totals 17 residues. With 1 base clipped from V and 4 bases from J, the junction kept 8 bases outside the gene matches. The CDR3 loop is CASSIGLAGGSGETQYF. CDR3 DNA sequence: TGTGCCAGTAGTATAGGTCTAGCGGGGGGCTCAGGAGAGACCCAGTACTTC. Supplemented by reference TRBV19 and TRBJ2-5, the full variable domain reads DGGITQSPKYLFRKEGQNVTLSCEQNLNHDAMYWYRQDPGQGLRLIYYSQIVNDFQKGDIAEGYSVSREKKESFPLTVTSAQKNPTAFYLCASSIGLAGGSGETQYFGPGTRLLVL.

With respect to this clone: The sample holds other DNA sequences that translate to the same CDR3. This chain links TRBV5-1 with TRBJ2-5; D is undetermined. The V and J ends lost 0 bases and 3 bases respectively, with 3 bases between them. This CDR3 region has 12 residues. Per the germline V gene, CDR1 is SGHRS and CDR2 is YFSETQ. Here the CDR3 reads CASSLAEETQYF. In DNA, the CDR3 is TGCGCCAGCAGCTTGGCCGAAGAGACCCAGTACTTC.

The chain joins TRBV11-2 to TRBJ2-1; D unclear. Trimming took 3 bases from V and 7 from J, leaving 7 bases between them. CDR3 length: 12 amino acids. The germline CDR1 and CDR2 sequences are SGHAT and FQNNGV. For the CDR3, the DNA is TGTGCCAGCAGCTTCACCCGGAATGAGCAGTTCTTC. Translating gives CASSFTRNEQFF.

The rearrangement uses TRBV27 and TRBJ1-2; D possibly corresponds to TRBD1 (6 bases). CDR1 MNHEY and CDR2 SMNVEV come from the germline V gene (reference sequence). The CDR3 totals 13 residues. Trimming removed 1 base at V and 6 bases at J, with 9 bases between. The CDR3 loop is CASSLLGGDGYTF. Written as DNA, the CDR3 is TGTGCCAGCAGTTTATTAGGGGGTGATGGCTACACCTTC.

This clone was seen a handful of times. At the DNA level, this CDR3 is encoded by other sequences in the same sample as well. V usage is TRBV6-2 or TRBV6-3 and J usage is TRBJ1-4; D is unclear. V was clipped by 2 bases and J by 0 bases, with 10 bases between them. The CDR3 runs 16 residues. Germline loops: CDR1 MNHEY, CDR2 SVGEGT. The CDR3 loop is CASSYLPAATNEKLFF. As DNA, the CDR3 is TGTGCCAGCAGTTACCTTCCGGCGGCAACTAATGAAAAACTGTTTTTT.

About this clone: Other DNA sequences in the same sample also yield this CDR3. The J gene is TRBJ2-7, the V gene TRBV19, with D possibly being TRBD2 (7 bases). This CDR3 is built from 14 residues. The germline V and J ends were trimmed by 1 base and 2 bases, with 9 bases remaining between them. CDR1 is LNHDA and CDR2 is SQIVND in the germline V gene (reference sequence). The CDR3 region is CASSIVGGPYEQYF. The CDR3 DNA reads TGTGCCAGTAGTATAGTGGGGGGGCCCTACGAGCAGTACTTC.